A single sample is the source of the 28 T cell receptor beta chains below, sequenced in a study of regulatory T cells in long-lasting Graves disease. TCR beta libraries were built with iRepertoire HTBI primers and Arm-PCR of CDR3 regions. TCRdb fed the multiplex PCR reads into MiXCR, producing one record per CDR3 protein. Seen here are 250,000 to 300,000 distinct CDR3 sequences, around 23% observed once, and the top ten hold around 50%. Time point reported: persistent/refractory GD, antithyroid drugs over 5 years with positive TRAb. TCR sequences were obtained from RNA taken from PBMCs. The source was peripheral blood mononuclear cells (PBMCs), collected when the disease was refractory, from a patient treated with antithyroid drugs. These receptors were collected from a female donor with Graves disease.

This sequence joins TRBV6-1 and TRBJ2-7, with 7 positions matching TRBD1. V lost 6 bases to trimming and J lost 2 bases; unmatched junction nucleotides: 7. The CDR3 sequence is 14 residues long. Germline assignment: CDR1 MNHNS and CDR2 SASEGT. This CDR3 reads CASSQGQRAYEQYF. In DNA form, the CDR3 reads TGTGCCAGCAGCCAGGGACAGCGAGCCTACGAGCAGTACTTC.

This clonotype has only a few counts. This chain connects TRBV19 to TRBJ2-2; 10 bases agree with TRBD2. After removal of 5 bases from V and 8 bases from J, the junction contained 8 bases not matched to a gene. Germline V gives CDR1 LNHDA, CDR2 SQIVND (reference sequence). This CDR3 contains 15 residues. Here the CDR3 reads CASSGLAGVLGELFF. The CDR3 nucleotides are TGTGCCAGTAGTGGGCTAGCGGGAGTTTTGGGGGAGCTGTTTTTT.

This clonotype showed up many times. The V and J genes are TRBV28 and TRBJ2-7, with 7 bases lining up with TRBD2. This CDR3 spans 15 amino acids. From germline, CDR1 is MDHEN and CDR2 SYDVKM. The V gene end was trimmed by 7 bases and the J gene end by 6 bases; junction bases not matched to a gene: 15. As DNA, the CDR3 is TGTGCCAGCACAGTGGGCGGGAGACCTCCGCTCGAGCAGTACTTC. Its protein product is CASTVGGRPPLEQYF. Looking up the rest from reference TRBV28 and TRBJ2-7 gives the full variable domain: DVKVTQSSRYLVKRTGEKVFLECVQDMDHENMFWYRQDPGLGLRLIYFSYDVKMKEKGDIPEGYSVSREKKERFSLILESASTNQTSMYLCASTVGGRPPLEQYFGPGTRLTVT.

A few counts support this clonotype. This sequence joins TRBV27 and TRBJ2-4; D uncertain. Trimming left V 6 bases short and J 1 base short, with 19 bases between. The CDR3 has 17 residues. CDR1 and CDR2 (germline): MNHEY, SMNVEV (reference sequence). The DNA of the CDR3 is TGTGCCAGCAGCCGCCTTTGGGCAAACGGGGCCAAAAACATTCAGTACTTC. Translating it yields CASSRLWANGAKNIQYF.

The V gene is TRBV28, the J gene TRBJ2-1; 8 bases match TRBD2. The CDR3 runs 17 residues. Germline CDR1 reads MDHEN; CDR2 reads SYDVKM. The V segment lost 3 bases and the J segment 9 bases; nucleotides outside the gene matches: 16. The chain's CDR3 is CASSFTVGGGGSGEQFF. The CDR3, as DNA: TGTGCCAGCAGTTTCACAGTAGGTGGCGGGGGGTCGGGTGAGCAGTTCTTC.

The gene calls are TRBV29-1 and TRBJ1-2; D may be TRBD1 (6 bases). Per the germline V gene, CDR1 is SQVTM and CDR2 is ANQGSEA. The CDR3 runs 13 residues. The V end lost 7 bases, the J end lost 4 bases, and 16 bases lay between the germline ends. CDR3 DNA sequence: TGCAGCGCCGGGGGGGGCGAGAGCTATGGCTACACCTTC. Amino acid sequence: CSAGGGESYGYTF.

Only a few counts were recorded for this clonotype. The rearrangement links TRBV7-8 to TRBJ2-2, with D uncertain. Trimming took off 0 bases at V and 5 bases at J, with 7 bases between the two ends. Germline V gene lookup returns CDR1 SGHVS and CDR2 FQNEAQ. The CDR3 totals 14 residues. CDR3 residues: CASSLAPSTGELFF. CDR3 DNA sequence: TGTGCCAGCAGCTTAGCGCCTTCGACCGGGGAGCTGTTTTTT.

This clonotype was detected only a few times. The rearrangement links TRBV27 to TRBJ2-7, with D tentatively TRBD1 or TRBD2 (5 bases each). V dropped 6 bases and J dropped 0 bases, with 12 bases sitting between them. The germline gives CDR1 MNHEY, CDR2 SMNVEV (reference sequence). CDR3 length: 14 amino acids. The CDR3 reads CASSRAGTSYEQYF. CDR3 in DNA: TGTGCCAGCAGCCGAGCAGGGACCTCCTACGAGCAGTACTTC.

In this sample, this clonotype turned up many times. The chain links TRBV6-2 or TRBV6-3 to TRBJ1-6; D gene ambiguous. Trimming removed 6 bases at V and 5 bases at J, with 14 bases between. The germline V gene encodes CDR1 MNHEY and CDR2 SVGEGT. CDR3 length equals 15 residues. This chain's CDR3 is CASRAGLDHNSPLHF. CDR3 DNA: TGTGCCAGCAGAGCCGGGTTGGACCATAATTCACCCCTCCACTTT.

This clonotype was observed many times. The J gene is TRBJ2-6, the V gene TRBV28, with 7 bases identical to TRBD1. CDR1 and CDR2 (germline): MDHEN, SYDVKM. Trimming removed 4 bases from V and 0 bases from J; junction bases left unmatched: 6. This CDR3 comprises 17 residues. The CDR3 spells CASSSTGQSSGANVLTF. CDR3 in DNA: TGTGCCAGCAGTTCGACGGGACAGAGCTCTGGGGCCAACGTCCTGACTTTC.

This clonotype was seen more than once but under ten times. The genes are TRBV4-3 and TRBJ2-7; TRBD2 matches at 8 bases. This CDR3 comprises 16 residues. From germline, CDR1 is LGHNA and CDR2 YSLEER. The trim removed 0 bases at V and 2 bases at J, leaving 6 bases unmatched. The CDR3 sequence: CASSQDKLAGPYEQYF. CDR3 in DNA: TGCGCCAGCAGCCAAGATAAGCTAGCGGGTCCCTACGAGCAGTACTTC.

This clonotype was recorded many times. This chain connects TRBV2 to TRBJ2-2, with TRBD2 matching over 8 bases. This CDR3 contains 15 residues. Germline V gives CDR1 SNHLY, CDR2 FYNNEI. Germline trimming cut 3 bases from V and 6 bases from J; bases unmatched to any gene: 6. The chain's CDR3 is CASSEGLVGAGELFF. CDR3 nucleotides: TGTGCCAGCAGTGAGGGACTAGTAGGGGCCGGGGAGCTGTTTTTT.

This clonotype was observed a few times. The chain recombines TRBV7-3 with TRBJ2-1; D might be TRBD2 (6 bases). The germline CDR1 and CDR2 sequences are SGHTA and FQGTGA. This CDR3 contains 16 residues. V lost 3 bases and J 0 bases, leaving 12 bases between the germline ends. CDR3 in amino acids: CASSLHLASSYNEQFF. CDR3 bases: TGTGCCAGCAGCTTGCACCTAGCGAGCTCCTACAATGAGCAGTTCTTC.

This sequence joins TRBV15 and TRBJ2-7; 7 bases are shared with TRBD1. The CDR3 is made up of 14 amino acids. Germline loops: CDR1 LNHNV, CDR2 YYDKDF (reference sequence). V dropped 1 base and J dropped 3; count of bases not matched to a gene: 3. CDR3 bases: TGTGCCACCAGCAGAGTACCAGGGGGCTACGAGCAGTACTTC. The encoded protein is CATSRVPGGYEQYF. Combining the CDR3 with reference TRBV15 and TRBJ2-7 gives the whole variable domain DAMVIQNPRYQVTQFGKPVTLSCSQTLNHNVMYWYQQKSSQAPKLLFHYYDKDFNNEADTPDNFQSRRPNTSFCFLDIRSPGLGDTAMYLCATSRVPGGYEQYFGPGTRLTVT.

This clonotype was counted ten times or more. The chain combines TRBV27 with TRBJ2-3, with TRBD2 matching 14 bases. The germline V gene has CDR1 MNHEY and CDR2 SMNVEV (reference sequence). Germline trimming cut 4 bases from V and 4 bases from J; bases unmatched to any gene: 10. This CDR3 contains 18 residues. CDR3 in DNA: TGTGCCAGCAGTTCGCCGGGACTAGCGGGAGTTTGGGCAGATACGCAGTATTTT. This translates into CASSSPGLAGVWADTQYF.

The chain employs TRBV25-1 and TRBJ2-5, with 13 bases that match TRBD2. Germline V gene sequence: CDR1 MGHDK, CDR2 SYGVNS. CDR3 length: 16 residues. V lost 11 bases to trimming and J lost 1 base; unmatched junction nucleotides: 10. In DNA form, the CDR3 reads TGTGCCGGGCCAGGGACTAGCGGGAATTCCCAAGAGACCCAGTACTTC. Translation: CAGPGTSGNSQETQYF.

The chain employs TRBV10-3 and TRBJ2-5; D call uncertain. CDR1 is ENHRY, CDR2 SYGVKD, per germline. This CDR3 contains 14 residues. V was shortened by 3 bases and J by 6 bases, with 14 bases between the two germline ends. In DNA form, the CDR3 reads TGTGCCATCAGTGATTTTCCCGTCCCCAAGACCCAGTACTTC. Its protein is CAISDFPVPKTQYF.

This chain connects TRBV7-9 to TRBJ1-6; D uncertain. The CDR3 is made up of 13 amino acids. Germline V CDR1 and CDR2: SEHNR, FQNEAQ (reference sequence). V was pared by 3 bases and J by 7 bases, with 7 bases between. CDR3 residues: CASSLGSNSPLHF. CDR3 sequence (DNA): TGTGCCAGCAGCTTGGGCAGCAATTCACCCCTCCACTTT.

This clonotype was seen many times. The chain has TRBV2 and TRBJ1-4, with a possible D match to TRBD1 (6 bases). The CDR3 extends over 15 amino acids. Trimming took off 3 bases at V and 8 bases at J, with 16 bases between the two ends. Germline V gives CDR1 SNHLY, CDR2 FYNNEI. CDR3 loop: CASSDRDPGGEKLFF. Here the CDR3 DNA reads TGTGCCAGCAGTGATAGGGACCCGGGGGGCGAAAAACTGTTTTTT. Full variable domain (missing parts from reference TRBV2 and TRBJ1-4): EPEVTQTPSHQVTQMGQEVILRCVPISNHLYFYWYRQILGQKVEFLVSFYNNEISEKSEIFDDQFSVERPDGSNFTLKIRSTKLEDSAMYFCASSDRDPGGEKLFFGSGTQLSVL.

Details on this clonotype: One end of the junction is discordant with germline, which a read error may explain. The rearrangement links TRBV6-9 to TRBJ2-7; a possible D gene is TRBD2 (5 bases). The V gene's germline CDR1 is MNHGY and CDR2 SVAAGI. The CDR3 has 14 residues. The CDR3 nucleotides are TGTGCCAGCAGTTTGAGGGAAGCCTCCTACAAGCAGTACTTC. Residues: CASSLREASYKQYF.

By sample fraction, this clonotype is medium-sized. The CDR3 DNA reads TGTGCCAGCAGTTTAAATGCGCTGCCAGGAGATTGGACCGGGGAGCTGTTTTTT. Translating gives CASSLNALPGDWTGELFF. The chain recombines TRBV12-3 or TRBV12-4 with TRBJ2-2; D remains unclear. The CDR3 is 18 amino acids. Trimming left V 2 bases short and J 5 bases short, with 21 bases between.

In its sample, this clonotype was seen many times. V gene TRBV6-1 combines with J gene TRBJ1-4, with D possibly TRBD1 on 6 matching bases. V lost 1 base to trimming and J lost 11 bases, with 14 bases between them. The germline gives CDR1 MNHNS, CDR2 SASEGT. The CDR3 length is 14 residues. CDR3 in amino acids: CASSEVGEGDKLFF. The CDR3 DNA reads TGTGCCAGCAGTGAAGTGGGAGAGGGGGATAAACTGTTTTTT.

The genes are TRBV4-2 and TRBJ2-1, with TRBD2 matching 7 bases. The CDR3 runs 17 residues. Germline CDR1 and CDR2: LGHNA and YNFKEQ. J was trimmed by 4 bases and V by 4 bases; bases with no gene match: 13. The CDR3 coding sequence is TGTGCCAGCAGCCTACAAGCGGGGCAGGAGACGTACAATGAGCAGTTCTTC. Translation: CASSLQAGQETYNEQFF.

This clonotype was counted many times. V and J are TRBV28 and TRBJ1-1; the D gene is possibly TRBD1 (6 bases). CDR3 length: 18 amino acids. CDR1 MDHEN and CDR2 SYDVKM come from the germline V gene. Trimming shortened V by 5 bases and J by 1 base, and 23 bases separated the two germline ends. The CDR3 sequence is CASSVPSSDRYRNTEAFF. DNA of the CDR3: TGTGCCAGCAGTGTTCCCTCATCGGACAGATATCGGAACACTGAAGCTTTCTTT.

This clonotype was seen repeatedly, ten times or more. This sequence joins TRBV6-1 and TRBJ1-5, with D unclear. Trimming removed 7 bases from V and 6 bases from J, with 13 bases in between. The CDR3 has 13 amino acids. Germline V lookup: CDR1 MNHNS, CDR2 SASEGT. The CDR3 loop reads CASKESGIQPQHF. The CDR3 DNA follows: TGTGCCAGCAAAGAGTCGGGGATTCAGCCCCAGCATTTT.

CDR3 loop: CASSQDQVRDRVYGQQYF. The CDR3 nucleotides read TGCGCCAGCAGCCAAGATCAGGTCCGGGACAGGGTCTACGGACAGCAGTACTTC. V and J are TRBV4-1 and TRBJ2-7, with 9 bases matching TRBD1. Germline V CDR1 and CDR2: MGHRA, YSYEKL. V shed 0 bases, J shed 8 bases, and the junction held 17 bases outside the gene matches. This CDR3 is built from 18 residues.

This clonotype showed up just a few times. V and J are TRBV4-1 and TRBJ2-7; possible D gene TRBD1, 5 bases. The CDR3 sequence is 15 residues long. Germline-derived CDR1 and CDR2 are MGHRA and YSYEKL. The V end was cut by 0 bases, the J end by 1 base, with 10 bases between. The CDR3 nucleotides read TGCGCCAGCAGCCAAGAATTAGGACATTCCTACGAGCAGTACTTC. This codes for CASSQELGHSYEQYF.

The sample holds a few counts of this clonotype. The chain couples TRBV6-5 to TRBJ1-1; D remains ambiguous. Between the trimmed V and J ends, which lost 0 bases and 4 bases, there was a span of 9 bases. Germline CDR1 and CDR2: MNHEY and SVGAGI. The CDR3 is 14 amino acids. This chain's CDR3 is CASSYSSSSTEAFF. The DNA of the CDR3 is TGTGCCAGCAGTTACTCCTCATCCTCCACTGAAGCTTTCTTT.